The 8 T cell receptor beta chains below come from one sample, sequenced in a study of identical twins. Each CDR3 protein is one row after TCRdb ran MiXCR on the 5' RACE reads. The table includes roughly 630,000 distinct CDR3 sequences, roughly 6.6% detected once. These same data were also listed under a study on yellow fever vaccine responses in identical twins.

The sequencing sample was made of PBMCs. These receptors were taken from a woman between 18 and 30 years old in good health.

This sequence joins TRBV14 and TRBJ1-1; 10 positions match TRBD1. The CDR3 is 15 residues long. Germline assignment: CDR1 SGHDN and CDR2 FVKESK. The junction had 6 bases not matched to a gene; V was cut back by 5 bases and J by 3 bases. The CDR3 loop is CASSKMTGGHTEAFF. Here the CDR3 DNA reads TGTGCCAGCAGCAAAATGACAGGGGGCCACACTGAAGCTTTCTTT.

This clonotype was picked up a small number of times. This rearrangement joins TRBV20-1 to TRBJ2-1; D perhaps matches TRBD1 (6 bases). CDR1 and CDR2 from the germline V gene are DFQATT and SNEGSKA (reference sequence). This CDR3 has 11 residues. V lost 3 bases to trimming and J lost 10 bases, with 10 bases between them. CDR3 in amino acids: CSARGAVEQFF. DNA of the CDR3: TGCAGTGCTAGGGGGGCCGTCGAGCAGTTCTTC.

In DNA form, the CDR3 reads TGTGCCAGCAGTTTAAGCGGGGGCGTAGGCAATCAGCCCCAGCATTTT. It translates to CASSLSGGVGNQPQHF. The genes are TRBV12-3 or TRBV12-4 and TRBJ1-5, with D possibly TRBD1 on 6 matching bases. V was trimmed by 2 bases and J by 2 bases, leaving 13 bases between them. The CDR3 has 16 amino acids.

This clonotype occurred a few times. The V call is TRBV5-6, the J call TRBJ1-1; possibly TRBD1 for D (6 bases). Germline loops: CDR1 SGHDT, CDR2 YYEEEE. V was clipped by 2 bases and J by 0 bases, with 14 bases between them. The CDR3 totals 16 residues. CDR3 bases: TGTGCCAGCAGCTTCCTCACCAGGGGATTGAACACTGAAGCTTTCTTT. Amino acids: CASSFLTRGLNTEAFF. Full variable domain (outside the CDR3, taken from reference TRBV5-6 and TRBJ1-1): DAGVTQSPTHLIKTRGQQVTLRCSPKSGHDTVSWYQQALGQGPQFIFQYYEEEERQRGNFPDRFSGHQFPNYSSELNVNALLLGDSALYLCASSFLTRGLNTEAFFGQGTRLTVV.

V gene TRBV2 combines with J gene TRBJ2-5; D remains unclear. The CDR3 totals 14 residues. The V end lost 4 bases, the J end lost 1 base, and 10 bases lay between the germline ends. The germline CDR1 and CDR2 sequences are SNHLY and FYNNEI. The CDR3 region has the DNA TGTGCCAGCAGTGGCCCAAGCCTCCAAGAGACCCAGTACTTC. Its translation is CASSGPSLQETQYF. The entire variable domain, with the rest obtained from reference TRBV2 and TRBJ2-5, is as follows: EPEVTQTPSHQVTQMGQEVILRCVPISNHLYFYWYRQILGQKVEFLVSFYNNEISEKSEIFDDQFSVERPDGSNFTLKIRSTKLEDSAMYFCASSGPSLQETQYFGPGTRLLVL.

This clonotype was picked up a small number of times. The V gene is TRBV10-2, the J gene TRBJ2-2, with 8 bases aligning to TRBD1. The CDR3 covers 13 residues. Germline V gives CDR1 WSHSY, CDR2 SAAADI. The V and J ends lost 8 bases and 1 base, in that order; junction bases with no gene match: 0. CDR3 coding DNA: TGCGCCAGCGGACAGGGGAACACCGGGGAGCTGTTTTTT. This translates into CASGQGNTGELFF.

The V and J genes are TRBV3-1 and TRBJ2-2; D not certain. The V and J ends lost 4 bases and 8 bases respectively, with 14 bases between them. The CDR3 has 14 residues. The germline gives CDR1 LGHDT, CDR2 YNNKEL (reference sequence). In DNA form, the CDR3 reads TGTGCCAGCAGCCTGCAGCCGGACGTTGGGGAGCTGTTTTTT. Protein product: CASSLQPDVGELFF.

This clonotype was seen at least ten times. The rearrangement uses TRBV28 and TRBJ1-1; TRBD1 might be the D (5 bases). Germline V gene lookup returns CDR1 MDHEN and CDR2 SYDVKM. The CDR3 runs to 15 residues. V lost 6 bases to trimming and J lost 0 bases, with 14 bases between them. CDR3 residues: CASSPRAGMNTEAFF. Written as DNA, the CDR3 is TGTGCCAGCAGCCCGCGGGCAGGGATGAACACTGAAGCTTTCTTT.